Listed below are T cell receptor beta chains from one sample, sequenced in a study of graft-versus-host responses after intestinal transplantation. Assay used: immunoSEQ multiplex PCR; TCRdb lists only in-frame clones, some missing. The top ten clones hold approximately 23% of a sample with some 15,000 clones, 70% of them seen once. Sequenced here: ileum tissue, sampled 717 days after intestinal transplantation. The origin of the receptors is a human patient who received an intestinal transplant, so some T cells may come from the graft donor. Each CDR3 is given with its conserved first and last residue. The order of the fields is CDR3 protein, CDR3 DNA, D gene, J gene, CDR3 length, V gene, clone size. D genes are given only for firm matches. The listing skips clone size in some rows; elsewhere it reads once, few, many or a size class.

CDR3: CASSLKGTNEKLFF; DNA: TGTGCCAGCAGCTTGAAGGGCACTAATGAAAAACTGTTTTTT; D: .; J: TRBJ1-4; length: 14; V: TRBV5-4; size: .
CDR3: CASRTQGARTEAFF; DNA: TGTGCCAGCAGAACACAGGGGGCGCGAACTGAAGCTTTCTTT; D: TRBD1; J: TRBJ1-1; length: 14; V: TRBV6-1; size: .
CDR3: CASREGATDTQYF; DNA: TGCGCCAGCAGAGAAGGGGCCACAGATACGCAGTATTTT; D: .; J: TRBJ2-3; length: 13; V: TRBV5-1; size: .
CDR3: CASSLLIINTEAFF; DNA: TGTGCCAGCAGCTTACTAATAATCAACACTGAAGCTTTCTTT; D: .; J: TRBJ1-1; length: 14; V: TRBV5-6; size: .
CDR3: CASSVGPSSYEQYF; DNA: TGTGCCAGCAGCGTAGGACCTAGCTCCTACGAGCAGTACTTC; D: .; J: TRBJ2-7; length: 14; V: TRBV9; size: .
CDR3: CASSSLTGGLPYEQYF; DNA: TGTGCCAGCAGCTCGTTGACAGGGGGCTTACCCTACGAGCAGTACTTC; D: TRBD1; J: TRBJ2-7; length: 16; V: TRBV7-6; size: .
CDR3: CASSFGGHTGELFF; DNA: TGTGCCAGCAGCTTTGGGGGGCATACCGGGGAGCTGTTTTTT; D: .; J: TRBJ2-2; length: 14; V: TRBV7-9; size: .
CDR3: CASSLGQGTGELFF; DNA: TGTGCCAGCAGCTTGGGACAGGGCACCGGGGAGCTGTTTTTT; D: TRBD1; J: TRBJ2-2; length: 14; V: TRBV5-6; size: .
CDR3: CASSQGRGNNEKLFF; DNA: TGCGCCAGCAGCCAAGGGCGGGGCAATAATGAAAAACTGTTTTTT; D: .; J: TRBJ1-4; length: 15; V: TRBV4-3; size: few
CDR3: CASSSPGAYTEAFF; DNA: TGCGCCAGCAGCTCCCCCGGGGCATACACTGAAGCTTTCTTT; D: .; J: TRBJ1-1; length: 14; V: TRBV5-1; size: .
CDR3: CASSSGTDYSGEQFF; DNA: TGTGCCAGCAGCTCCGGGACGGATTATAGTGGGGAGCAGTTCTTC; D: .; J: TRBJ2-1; length: 15; V: TRBV5-4; size: .
CDR3: CASSVGSVGFTYEQYF; DNA: TGTGCCAGCAGCGTAGGCTCGGTGGGTTTTACCTACGAGCAGTACTTC; D: .; J: TRBJ2-7; length: 16; V: TRBV9; size: .
CDR3: CASSYQVTHEKLFF; DNA: TGTGCCAGCAGTTACCAAGTGACACATGAAAAACTGTTTTTT; D: .; J: TRBJ1-4; length: 14; V: TRBV6-5; size: .
CDR3: CASSELQVSFHNEQFF; DNA: TGTGCCAGCAGCGAATTACAGGTATCCTTTCACAATGAGCAGTTCTTC; D: .; J: TRBJ2-1; length: 16; V: TRBV7-9; size: .
CDR3: CASNPRVTADTQYF; DNA: TGTGCCAGTAACCCCCGGGTTACCGCCGATACGCAGTATTTT; D: .; J: TRBJ2-3; length: 14; V: TRBV19; size: once
CDR3: CASSRDSRSYEQYF; DNA: TGTGCCAGCAGCCGGGACAGCCGATCCTACGAGCAGTACTTC; D: TRBD1; J: TRBJ2-7; length: 14; V: TRBV7-6; size: .
CDR3: CASSPRSASIAHEQYF; DNA: TGTGCCAGCAGCCCCAGATCAGCGAGCATTGCCCACGAGCAGTACTTC; D: .; J: TRBJ2-7; length: 16; V: TRBV7-2; size: .
CDR3: CASSYPGLLNNEQFF; DNA: TGTGCCAGCAGTTACCCCGGACTGCTGAACAATGAGCAGTTCTTC; D: .; J: TRBJ2-1; length: 15; V: TRBV28; size: .
CDR3: CASSLARAYTEAFF; DNA: TGTGCCAGCAGTTTGGCGAGGGCCTACACTGAAGCTTTCTTT; D: .; J: TRBJ1-1; length: 14; V: TRBV27; size: few
CDR3: CASSEGATRDTQYF; DNA: TGTGCCAGCAGTGAAGGGGCGACCAGGGATACGCAGTATTTT; D: .; J: TRBJ2-3; length: 14; V: TRBV6-1; size: .
CDR3: CASSFGLAGRGALDEQYF; DNA: TGCGCCAGCAGCTTCGGGCTAGCGGGGAGAGGGGCATTGGACGAGCAGTACTTC; D: TRBD2; J: TRBJ2-7; length: 18; V: TRBV5-1; size: .
CDR3: CASSEFRLGEQFF; DNA: TGTGCCAGCAGTGAATTTCGGTTAGGTGAGCAGTTCTTC; D: .; J: TRBJ2-1; length: 13; V: TRBV2; size: .
CDR3: CASSLDRWIYEQYF; DNA: TGTGCCAGCAGCTTGGACAGGTGGATATACGAGCAGTACTTC; D: TRBD1; J: TRBJ2-7; length: 14; V: TRBV11-2; size: .
CDR3: CASSYHARKGYTF; DNA: TGTGCCAGCAGTTACCACGCAAGGAAGGGCTACACCTTC; D: .; J: TRBJ1-2; length: 13; V: TRBV6-5; size: .
CDR3: CASSLQGAGNTIYF; DNA: TGCGCCAGCAGCTTGCAGGGCGCTGGAAACACCATATATTTT; D: .; J: TRBJ1-3; length: 14; V: TRBV5-1; size: few
CDR3: CASSFGEGGRNTIYF; DNA: TGTGCCAGCAGTTTTGGTGAGGGGGGCCGAAACACCATATATTTT; D: .; J: TRBJ1-3; length: 15; V: TRBV7-9; size: .
CDR3: CAWSDGGNQPQHF; DNA: TGTGCCTGGAGTGACGGAGGCAATCAGCCCCAGCATTTT; D: .; J: TRBJ1-5; length: 13; V: TRBV30; size: .
CDR3: CASSPSGSLLPEQFF; DNA: TGTGCCAGCAGCCCTAGCGGGAGCCTCCTCCCCGAGCAGTTCTTC; D: TRBD2; J: TRBJ2-1; length: 15; V: TRBV6-6; size: .
CDR3: CASSELHGAFYSNQPQHF; DNA: TGTGCCAGCAGTGAACTCCACGGAGCATTCTATAGCAATCAGCCCCAGCATTTT; D: .; J: TRBJ1-5; length: 18; V: TRBV2; size: .
CDR3: CASSHYTNYGYTF; DNA: TGTGCCAGCAGCCATTACACTAACTATGGCTACACCTTC; D: .; J: TRBJ1-2; length: 13; V: TRBV14; size: .
CDR3: CAISDATRQGPNTDTQYF; DNA: TGTGCCATCAGTGACGCGACGAGACAGGGGCCAAACACAGATACGCAGTATTTT; D: TRBD1; J: TRBJ2-3; length: 18; V: TRBV10-3; size: .
CDR3: CASTNRPHGTPGNTIYF; DNA: TGTGCCAGCACCAACCGCCCCCACGGGACTCCTGGAAACACCATATATTTT; D: .; J: TRBJ1-3; length: 17; V: TRBV9; size: few
CDR3: CASRLAGGETQYF; DNA: TGTGCCAGCAGACTAGCGGGAGGAGAGACCCAGTACTTC; D: TRBD2; J: TRBJ2-5; length: 13; V: TRBV7-9; size: .
CDR3: CASSYGQGHNQPQHF; DNA: TGTGCCAGCAGCTATGGACAGGGACACAATCAGCCCCAGCATTTT; D: TRBD1; J: TRBJ1-5; length: 15; V: TRBV28; size: .
CDR3: CASSQQGLSGNTIYF; DNA: TGTGCCAGCAGCCAACAGGGTCTCTCTGGAAACACCATATATTTT; D: .; J: TRBJ1-3; length: 15; V: TRBV14; size: .
CDR3: CAWRTPGTDTQYF; DNA: TGTGCCTGGAGGACCCCAGGGACAGATACGCAGTATTTT; D: .; J: TRBJ2-3; length: 13; V: TRBV30; size: .
CDR3: CASSREDSNQPQHF; DNA: TGTGCCAGTAGTAGGGAGGATAGCAATCAGCCCCAGCATTTT; D: .; J: TRBJ1-5; length: 14; V: TRBV19; size: .
CDR3: CASSLASYNEQFF; DNA: TGCGCCAGCAGCTTGGCTAGCTACAATGAGCAGTTCTTC; D: .; J: TRBJ2-1; length: 13; V: TRBV5-1; size: .
CDR3: CASSLAVGRGTGELFF; DNA: TGCGCCAGCAGCTTGGCCGTCGGGAGGGGGACCGGGGAGCTGTTTTTT; D: TRBD2; J: TRBJ2-2; length: 16; V: TRBV5-1; size: .
CDR3: CATSRGGLAGATGELFF; DNA: TGTGCCACCAGCAGAGGAGGGCTAGCGGGGGCAACCGGGGAGCTGTTTTTT; D: TRBD2; J: TRBJ2-2; length: 17; V: TRBV15; size: .
CDR3: CSAHDGEKLFF; DNA: TGCAGTGCCCACGATGGGGAAAAACTGTTTTTT; D: .; J: TRBJ1-4; length: 11; V: TRBV20-1; size: .
CDR3: CASSVGGEEFF; DNA: TGTGCCAGCAGTGTGGGCGGGGAGGAGTTCTTC; D: .; J: TRBJ2-1; length: 11; V: TRBV2; size: .
CDR3: CASSGGETENLGYTF; DNA: TGTGCCAGCAGCGGGGGCGAGACGGAAAACCTAGGCTACACCTTC; D: .; J: TRBJ1-2; length: 15; V: TRBV7-9; size: .
CDR3: CASSRGQSGGNTGELFF; DNA: TGTGCCAGCAGCCGCGGTCAAAGCGGGGGGAACACCGGGGAGCTGTTTTTT; D: TRBD2; J: TRBJ2-2; length: 17; V: TRBV7-7; size: few
CDR3: CASSSRGGQAQFF; DNA: TGTGCCAGCAGCTCGCGGGGGGGTCAGGCGCAGTTCTTC; D: TRBD2; J: TRBJ2-1; length: 13; V: TRBV11-1; size: .
CDR3: CASSEGGTEAFF; DNA: TGTGCCAGCAGTGAAGGGGGCACTGAAGCTTTCTTT; D: .; J: TRBJ1-1; length: 12; V: TRBV6-1; size: .
CDR3: CASSPRQGGLEAFF; DNA: TGTGCCAGCAGCCCCAGACAGGGAGGTCTTGAAGCTTTCTTT; D: TRBD1; J: TRBJ1-1; length: 14; V: TRBV5-6; size: .
CDR3: CASSLAASGGQETQYF; DNA: TGCGCCAGCAGCTTGGCAGCTAGCGGGGGCCAAGAGACCCAGTACTTC; D: TRBD2; J: TRBJ2-5; length: 16; V: TRBV5-1; size: .
CDR3: CAISENVEAFF; DNA: TGTGCCATCAGTGAGAATGTTGAAGCTTTCTTT; D: .; J: TRBJ1-1; length: 11; V: TRBV10-3; size: .
CDR3: CASSPVQYGYTF; DNA: TGTGCCAGCAGCCCGGTCCAATATGGCTACACCTTC; D: .; J: TRBJ1-2; length: 12; V: TRBV11-3; size: .
CDR3: CASSLLGGRLSSTDTQYF; DNA: TGTGCCAGCAGTTTACTTGGCGGGAGGCTCTCTAGCACAGATACGCAGTATTTT; D: TRBD2; J: TRBJ2-3; length: 18; V: TRBV28; size: .
CDR3: CASSLGWQETQYF; DNA: TGTGCCAGCAGTTTGGGTTGGCAAGAGACCCAGTACTTC; D: .; J: TRBJ2-5; length: 13; V: TRBV27; size: .
CDR3: CASSKGQGNQPQHF; DNA: TGTGCCAGCAGCAAAGGACAGGGCAATCAGCCCCAGCATTTT; D: .; J: TRBJ1-5; length: 14; V: TRBV21-1; size: .
CDR3: CASSPRQARGGYTF; DNA: TGTGCCAGCAGTCCCCGACAGGCTCGTGGTGGCTACACCTTC; D: .; J: TRBJ1-2; length: 14; V: TRBV6-5; size: .
CDR3: CAWSVTSGNTIYF; DNA: TGTGCCTGGAGTGTAACCTCTGGAAACACCATATATTTT; D: .; J: TRBJ1-3; length: 13; V: TRBV30; size: .
CDR3: CASRPRGGANTGELFF; DNA: TGTGCCAGCAGGCCGAGGGGCGGGGCGAACACCGGGGAGCTGTTTTTT; D: .; J: TRBJ2-2; length: 16; V: TRBV2; size: few